The next 12 T cell receptor beta chains were all read from a single sample in a study of Ad26.COV2.S vaccination and SARS-CoV-2 variants. TCRdb's table, derived via immunoSEQ multiplex PCR, lists solely in-frame clones and lacks some. The data hold about 280,000 clones, with approximately 89% observed a single time. The treatment: about 20 received Ad26.COV2.S at low or high dose, single or two shots; roughly five received placebo; per-sample allocation not given. The samples were gathered on day 63 after the first injection of vaccine or placebo. This specimen was peripheral blood, taken in a trial of Ad26.COV2.S vaccine versus placebo. These receptors were obtained from a person between 18 and 65 years old who received the Ad26.COV2.S COVID-19 vaccine or a placebo.

The chain uses TRBV27 and TRBJ2-3; D gene unclear. Trimming took 3 bases from V and 5 from J, leaving 3 bases between them. The CDR3 length is 11 residues. CDR1 is MNHEY and CDR2 is SMNVEV in the germline V gene (reference sequence). The CDR3, as DNA: TGTGCCAGCAGTTTCCTAGATACGCAGTATTTT. Translating gives CASSFLDTQYF.

This clone turned up a few times. The chain combines TRBV18 with TRBJ2-7, with 7 positions matching TRBD1. The trim removed 3 bases at V and 2 bases at J, leaving 7 bases unmatched. The CDR3 runs 15 residues. The germline V gene encodes CDR1 KGHSH and CDR2 LQKENI. The CDR3 DNA reads as TGTGCCAGCTCACCGGGACAGCAGGGGCCCTACGAGCAGTACTTC. This codes for CASSPGQQGPYEQYF.

This clone was counted once. The CDR3 region is CASSPSDGRTDTQYF. CDR3 sequence (DNA): TGTGCCAGCAGCCCATCGGACGGGAGGACAGATACGCAGTATTTT. The V call is TRBV6-6, the J call TRBJ2-3, with 7 bases matching TRBD2. V was clipped by 6 bases and J by 3 bases; unmatched bases: 9. Looked up from germline, CDR1 is MNHNY and CDR2 is SVGAGI (reference sequence). This CDR3 is built from 15 residues.

This chain links TRBV6-5 with TRBJ2-1, with D tentatively TRBD2 (6 bases). Trimming cost V 2 bases and J 10 bases, with 15 bases left between them. The CDR3 sequence is 14 residues long. The V gene's germline CDR1 is MNHEY and CDR2 SVGAGI. CDR3 residues: CASSYLSGLDEQFF. The DNA of the CDR3 is TGTGCCAGCAGTTACCTCTCGGGACTTGACGAGCAGTTCTTC.

This chain connects TRBV7-6 to TRBJ2-1; D is uncertain. The V gene's germline CDR1 is SGHVS and CDR2 FNYEAQ. V lost 2 bases and J 5 bases, leaving 16 bases between the germline ends. This CDR3 is built from 16 residues. The DNA of the CDR3 is TGTGCCAGCAGCTTAAGAGGCTTCCCCCCCCACAATGAGCAGTTCTTC. Translating gives CASSLRGFPPHNEQFF.

CDR3 sequence: CASSSLGRGSSYNEQFF. CDR3 sequence (DNA): TGTGCCAGCAGCTCACTCGGACGGGGGAGCTCCTACAATGAGCAGTTCTTC. This sequence joins TRBV7-9 and TRBJ2-1, with D perhaps matching TRBD2 (6 bases). Trimming pared 4 bases from V and 0 bases from J, leaving 16 bases between. This CDR3 region has 17 residues. Germline CDR1 reads SEHNR; CDR2 reads FQNEAQ (reference sequence).

V gene TRBV3-1 (or the pseudogene TRBV3-2) combines with J gene TRBJ1-1; a possible D gene is TRBD1 (6 bases). The CDR3 has 17 residues. From germline, CDR1 is LGHDT and CDR2 YNNKEL (reference sequence). The germline V and J ends were trimmed by 0 bases and 0 bases, with 14 bases remaining between them. CDR3 in amino acids: CASSQEPGTSLNTEAFF. The DNA for the CDR3 is TGTGCCAGCAGCCAAGAGCCCGGGACAAGTTTGAACACTGAAGCTTTCTTT.

The V call is TRBV3-1 (or the pseudogene TRBV3-2), the J call TRBJ1-2; 8 bases are shared with TRBD1. In germline, CDR1 is LGHDT, CDR2 YNNKEL (reference sequence). The V and J ends lost 1 base and 2 bases, in that order; junction bases with no gene match: 6. CDR3 length: 16 amino acids. CDR3 DNA: TGTGCCAGCAGCCAAGGAAGTCGACAGGGGAACTATGGCTACACCTTC. This codes for CASSQGSRQGNYGYTF.

This clone was seen only a few times. V gene TRBV3-1 (or the pseudogene TRBV3-2) combines with J gene TRBJ1-3; D unclear. Germline assignment: CDR1 LGHDT and CDR2 YNNKEL (reference sequence). CDR3 size: 14 residues. The V gene lost 3 bases and the J gene lost 0 bases, with 6 bases spanning the gap. Here the CDR3 reads CASSQVNSGNTIYF. Written as DNA, the CDR3 is TGTGCCAGCAGCCAGGTTAACTCTGGAAACACCATATATTTT.

The gene calls are TRBV2 and TRBJ1-6, with D hard to call. CDR3 length equals 16 residues. V dropped 3 bases and J dropped 0 bases, with 9 bases sitting between them. Germline V lookup: CDR1 SNHLY, CDR2 FYNNEI. CDR3 amino acids: CASSDFGSSYNSPLHF. The CDR3 DNA reads TGTGCCAGCAGTGATTTCGGCAGCTCCTATAATTCACCCCTCCACTTT. Variable domain in full (rest from reference TRBV2 and TRBJ1-6): EPEVTQTPSHQVTQMGQEVILRCVPISNHLYFYWYRQILGQKVEFLVSFYNNEISEKSEIFDDQFSVERPDGSNFTLKIRSTKLEDSAMYFCASSDFGSSYNSPLHFGNGTRLTVT.

The V and J genes are TRBV18 and TRBJ1-5; possibly TRBD1 for D (6 bases). V lost 3 bases, J lost 4 bases, and 10 bases lay in between. The CDR3 consists of 14 residues. Germline loops: CDR1 KGHSH, CDR2 LQKENI. Here the CDR3 DNA reads TGTGCCAGCTCACCGGACAGAAGAAATCAGCCCCAGCATTTT. As protein: CASSPDRRNQPQHF.

The chain links TRBV2 to TRBJ2-4; D uncertain. This CDR3 has 11 amino acids. Germline V gene sequence: CDR1 SNHLY, CDR2 FYNNEI. V was trimmed by 8 bases and J by 0 bases, leaving 2 bases between them. The CDR3 here is CASVAKNIQYF. CDR3 bases: TGTGCCAGCGTAGCCAAAAACATTCAGTACTTC.